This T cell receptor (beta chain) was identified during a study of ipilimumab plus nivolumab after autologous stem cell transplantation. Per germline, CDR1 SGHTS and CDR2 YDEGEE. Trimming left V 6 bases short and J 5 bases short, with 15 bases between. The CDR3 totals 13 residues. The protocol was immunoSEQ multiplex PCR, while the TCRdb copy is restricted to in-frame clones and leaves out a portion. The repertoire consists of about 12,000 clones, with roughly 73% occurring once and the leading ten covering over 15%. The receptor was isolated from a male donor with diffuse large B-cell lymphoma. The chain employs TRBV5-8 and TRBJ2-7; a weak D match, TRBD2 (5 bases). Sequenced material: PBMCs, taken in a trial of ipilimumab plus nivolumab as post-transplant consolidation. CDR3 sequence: CASTLTGVNEQYF. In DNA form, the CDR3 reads TGTGCCAGCACCCTGACCGGGGTCAACGAGCAGTACTTC.